This TCR beta chain was sequenced in a study of blood T cell repertoires in COVID-19. Study overall: Some COVID-19 samples were acute and others convalescent; all came from the United States, Italy and Spain. Nucleic acid was either cDNA or gDNA, and it came from T cells, B-cell-depleted T cells, or PBMCs.

As handled by the study authors: Reference gene primers were amplified, and this amplification served to estimate nucleated cell counts. Sequenced by immunoSEQ multiplex PCR; TCRdb stores in-frame clones only, minus some. V and J calls and clone size are as listed in that table; D and trimming were resolved from the DNA. The table lists 200,000 to 250,000 clones, around nine tenths of them singletons. Source material: peripheral blood. The clonotype was recovered from a man aged 60-69 years with acute or convalescent COVID-19.

Here the CDR3 reads CASSPVRGPYEQYF. The DNA for the CDR3 is TGTGCCAGCTCACCGGTCAGGGGGCCCTACGAGCAGTACTTC. This sequence joins TRBV18 and TRBJ2-7; 8 bases are shared with TRBD1. V dropped 3 bases and J dropped 2; count of bases not matched to a gene: 3. This CDR3 is built from 14 residues. The germline V gene encodes CDR1 KGHSH and CDR2 LQKENI.